What follows are 20 T cell receptor beta chains derived from one specimen sequenced in a study of early T cells in non-severe SARS-CoV-2 infection. TCRdb called the 5' RACE reads again in MiXCR, with one record for every CDR3 protein. The table shows fewer than 60,000 distinct CDR3 sequences, with 12% occurring only once. The sequenced sample was whole blood. Every receptor here comes from an adult who was a healthcare worker with PCR-confirmed SARS-CoV-2 infection or an uninfected control (not recorded which).

This clonotype was recorded at least ten times. The J gene is TRBJ2-1, the V gene TRBV7-3; 7 bases match TRBD2. This CDR3 spans 15 amino acids. Germline V gene lookup returns CDR1 SGHTA and CDR2 FQGTGA. The V segment lost 3 bases and the J segment 8 bases; nucleotides outside the gene matches: 10. Here the CDR3 reads CASSLRLAAWDEQFF. The CDR3 nucleotides read TGTGCCAGCAGCTTGCGACTAGCTGCTTGGGATGAGCAGTTCTTC.

Only a few counts were recorded for this clonotype. This CDR3 is CASSSIADRGEQYF. In nucleotides, the CDR3 is TGTGCCAGCTCATCGATTGCCGACAGGGGCGAGCAGTACTTC. V is TRBV18 and J is TRBJ2-7; 8 bases are a match to TRBD1. CDR1 and CDR2 from the germline V gene are KGHSH and LQKENI. With V trimmed by 5 bases and J by 6 bases, 9 bases remained unmatched. This CDR3 contains 14 residues.

This clonotype has just a few counts. V is TRBV20-1 and J is TRBJ2-5; D is unresolved. V was pared by 2 bases and J by 2 bases, with 9 bases between. CDR3 size: 13 residues. The germline V gene has CDR1 DFQATT and CDR2 SNEGSKA (reference sequence). The CDR3 region is CSARSVLQETQYF. CDR3 DNA: TGCAGTGCTAGATCTGTGCTACAAGAGACCCAGTACTTC.

V is TRBV27 and J is TRBJ2-5; D is undetermined. The germline V gene encodes CDR1 MNHEY and CDR2 SMNVEV (reference sequence). The length of the CDR3 is 12 residues. The V end was cut by 5 bases, the J end by 1 base, with 5 bases between. The CDR3 DNA follows: TGTGCCAGCAGTCCAATCCAAGAGACCCAGTACTTC. Amino acids: CASSPIQETQYF.

This clonotype was detected a few times. The chain carries TRBV19 and TRBJ2-5, with D possibly called TRBD1 or TRBD2 (5 bases each). CDR1 LNHDA and CDR2 SQIVND come from the germline V gene (reference sequence). This CDR3 spans 13 amino acids. V was clipped by 5 bases and J by 5 bases, with 12 bases between them. The CDR3 bases are TGTGCCAGTAGTTTGGGACGGCGGGAGACCCAGTACTTC. Translated: CASSLGRRETQYF.

This clonotype was counted at least ten times. The chain couples TRBV3-1 to TRBJ2-1; D unresolved. V dropped 1 base and J dropped 3 bases, with 10 bases sitting between them. The V gene's germline CDR1 is LGHDT and CDR2 YNNKEL (reference sequence). The CDR3 loop spans 15 amino acids. In DNA, the CDR3 is TGTGCCAGCAGCCAAGTCACTCCGGTCTACAATGAGCAGTTCTTC. Protein sequence: CASSQVTPVYNEQFF.

This clonotype has a count of ten or more. This chain joins TRBV11-2 and TRBJ1-5; D possibly corresponds to TRBD1 (5 bases). Trimming stripped 5 bases from V and 2 bases from J, with 13 bases between. CDR1 SGHAT and CDR2 FQNNGV come from the germline V gene. This CDR3 comprises 15 residues. CDR3 region: CASSPGRGGNQPQHF. The CDR3 nucleotides are TGTGCCAGCAGCCCAGGGCGAGGGGGCAATCAGCCCCAGCATTTT.

The table lists this clonotype with a count of one. The V call is TRBV7-6, the J call TRBJ1-1; D uncertain. In germline, CDR1 is SGHVS, CDR2 FNYEAQ. V dropped 3 bases and J dropped 4 bases, with 9 bases sitting between them. This CDR3 spans 13 amino acids. As DNA, the CDR3 is TGTGCCAGCAGCTTTAAAGCGGGCACTGAAGCTTTCTTT. Translation: CASSFKAGTEAFF.

The V call is TRBV18, the J call TRBJ1-1; D is perhaps TRBD1 (5 bases). V lost 3 bases, J lost 0 bases, and 17 bases lay in between. This CDR3 has 17 residues. Germline V CDR1 and CDR2: KGHSH, LQKENI. This CDR3 reads CASSPSSTGTVNTEAFF. CDR3 coding DNA: TGTGCCAGCTCACCCTCTTCAACCGGGACGGTGAACACTGAAGCTTTCTTT.

This clonotype was observed a few times. The V call is TRBV7-8, the J call TRBJ2-3; D is perhaps TRBD1 (6 bases). V was trimmed by 0 bases and J by 6 bases, leaving 7 bases between them. The CDR3 consists of 13 residues. Germline loops: CDR1 SGHVS, CDR2 FQNEAQ. The CDR3 nucleotides are TGTGCCAGCAGCTTAGCCAGGGGTGATACGCAGTATTTT. Protein product: CASSLARGDTQYF.

The V and J genes are TRBV6-5 and TRBJ2-5; the match to TRBD1 covers 8 bases. The V segment lost 4 bases and the J segment 2 bases; nucleotides outside the gene matches: 0. Germline CDR1 MNHEY, CDR2 SVGAGI. CDR3 size: 13 residues. The CDR3 here is CASSWDRQETQYF. As DNA, the CDR3 is TGTGCCAGCAGTTGGGACAGGCAAGAGACCCAGTACTTC.

V usage is TRBV6-1 and J usage is TRBJ2-7; D may be TRBD1 (6 bases). V was clipped by 6 bases and J by 0 bases, with 15 bases between them. This CDR3 spans 15 amino acids. Per the germline V gene, CDR1 is MNHNS and CDR2 is SASEGT. Here the CDR3 DNA reads TGTGCCAGCAGCCAACAGGACAGCCGCTCCTACGAGCAGTACTTC. It is translated as CASSQQDSRSYEQYF.

The chain is built from TRBV13 and TRBJ2-7; D perhaps matches TRBD1 (5 bases). This CDR3 is 16 amino acids long. Germline CDR1 and CDR2: PRHDT and FYEKMQ (reference sequence). Trimming left V 1 base short and J 1 base short, with 14 bases between. The CDR3, as DNA: TGTGCCAGCAGCTTAGAAGCTGGGTCAGGGTCCTACGAGCAGTACTTC. This translates into CASSLEAGSGSYEQYF.

In its sample, this clonotype was seen a few times. The chain uses TRBV7-2 and TRBJ2-2, with no clear D. Looked up from germline, CDR1 is SGHTA and CDR2 is FQGNSA. V lost 1 base to trimming and J lost 6 bases, with 3 bases between them. The CDR3 runs 12 residues. The CDR3 reads CASSLGPGELFF. In DNA form, the CDR3 reads TGTGCCAGCAGCTTAGGCCCCGGGGAGCTGTTTTTT.

This clonotype has a count of ten or more. The V and J genes are TRBV29-1 and TRBJ1-3; D gene unclear. Trimming took 0 bases from V and 0 from J, leaving 12 bases between them. This CDR3 has 16 amino acids. Per germline, CDR1 SQVTM and CDR2 ANQGSEA. This CDR3 reads CSVEDPTLPSGNTIYF. In nucleotides, the CDR3 is TGCAGCGTTGAAGACCCGACACTTCCCTCTGGAAACACCATATATTTT.

V usage is TRBV29-1 and J usage is TRBJ2-5; D remains unclear. CDR3 length: 13 residues. Germline CDR1 SQVTM, CDR2 ANQGSEA. The V end lost 4 bases, the J end lost 2 bases, and 11 bases lay between the germline ends. CDR3 nucleotides: TGCAGCGTTGGCCCCCTCACTCAAGAGACCCAGTACTTC. As protein: CSVGPLTQETQYF.

There are many counts of this clonotype. This sequence joins TRBV9 and TRBJ2-2; 8 positions agree with TRBD2. The CDR3 spans 16 residues. CDR1 and CDR2 from the germline V gene are SGDLS and YYNGEE. V shed 2 bases, J shed 4 bases, and the junction held 7 bases outside the gene matches. CDR3 coding DNA: TGTGCCAGCAGCGTCGGAGCGGGAGCGGGCACCGGGGAGCTGTTTTTT. Encoded protein: CASSVGAGAGTGELFF.

The V gene is TRBV19, the J gene TRBJ2-1; 8 bases are a match to TRBD2. The germline V gene encodes CDR1 LNHDA and CDR2 SQIVND (reference sequence). The CDR3 length is 15 residues. The V segment lost 6 bases and the J segment 8 bases; nucleotides outside the gene matches: 12. CDR3 amino acids: CASSFGLAYVDEQFF. In nucleotides, the CDR3 is TGTGCCAGTAGCTTTGGACTAGCATACGTCGATGAGCAGTTCTTC.

A single count supports this clonotype. In DNA, the CDR3 is TGCAGCTCCGGACCGGGTGGGCACAATGAGCAGTTCTTC. Translated, it gives CSSGPGGHNEQFF. V gene TRBV29-1 combines with J gene TRBJ2-1, with D unresolved. The length of the CDR3 is 13 residues. With 8 bases removed from V and 5 bases from J, the gap between germline ends came to 16 bases. Germline V gene sequence: CDR1 SQVTM, CDR2 ANQGSEA.

In its sample, this clonotype was seen many times. The chain carries TRBV7-2 and TRBJ2-3, with D perhaps TRBD1 (7 bases). The CDR3 is made up of 16 amino acids. Trimming took 5 bases from V and 3 from J, leaving 18 bases between them. The germline V gene encodes CDR1 SGHTA and CDR2 FQGNSA. CDR3 nucleotide sequence: TGTGCCAGCAGCCTCCGTATGACAGGGAGGACAGATACGCAGTATTTT. Translation: CASSLRMTGRTDTQYF.